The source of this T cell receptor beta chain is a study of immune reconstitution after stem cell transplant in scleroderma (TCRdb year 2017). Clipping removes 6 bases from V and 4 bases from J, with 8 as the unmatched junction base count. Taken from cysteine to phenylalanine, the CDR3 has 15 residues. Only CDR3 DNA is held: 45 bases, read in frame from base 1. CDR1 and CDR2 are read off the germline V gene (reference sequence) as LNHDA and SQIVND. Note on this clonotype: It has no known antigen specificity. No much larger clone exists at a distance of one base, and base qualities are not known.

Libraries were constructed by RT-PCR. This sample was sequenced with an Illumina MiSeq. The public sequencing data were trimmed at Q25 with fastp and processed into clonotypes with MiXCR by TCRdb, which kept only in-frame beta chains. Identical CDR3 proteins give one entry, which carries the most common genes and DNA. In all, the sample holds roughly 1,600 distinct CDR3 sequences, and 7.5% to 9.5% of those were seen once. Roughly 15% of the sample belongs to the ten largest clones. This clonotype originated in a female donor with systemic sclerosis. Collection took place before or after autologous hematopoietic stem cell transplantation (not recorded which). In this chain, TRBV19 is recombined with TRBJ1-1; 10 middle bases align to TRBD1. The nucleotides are TGTGCCAGTAGCGGGACAGGGGCAAAGAGCACTGAAGCTTTCTTT. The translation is CASSGTGAKSTEAFF.